A single TCR beta chain is shown here with its context. The data stem from a study of blood T cell repertoires in COVID-19. The wider study: The United States, Italy and Spain provided the acute and convalescent COVID-19 samples. In each case, the material was cDNA or gDNA derived from T cells, B-cell-depleted T cells, or PBMCs.

CDR3 length equals 16 residues. V lost 0 bases to trimming and J lost 4 bases; unmatched junction nucleotides: 6. The germline V gene encodes CDR1 MRHNA and CDR2 SNTAGT. In the authors' workflow: From reference gene primer amplification, estimates of nucleated cell counts were derived. Measured with immunoSEQ multiplex PCR; TCRdb has only the in-frame clones, and not every one. V and J calls and clone size follow that table, whereas D and trimming were derived from the DNA. The table shows around 180,000 clones, with 88% occurring only once. The sample was peripheral blood. The chain employs TRBV6-4 and TRBJ2-1; 7 bases align to TRBD2. The source is a human donor in a cohort sampled during active COVID-19. The CDR3 loop reads CASSDSASGTYNEQFF. The DNA for the CDR3 is TGTGCCAGCAGTGACTCTGCTAGCGGAACTTACAATGAGCAGTTCTTC.